What follows are 19 T cell receptor beta chains derived from one specimen sequenced in a study of T cell repertoires in cytomegalovirus infection (dated 2019 in TCRdb). The sequencer listed for this sample is Illumina HiSeq 1500. TCRdb reran the public reads through fastp at Q25 and MiXCR, keeping productive beta chains. Rows are combined by CDR3 protein, so each entry shows the most common genes and DNA. Recorded for this sample are around 130,000 distinct CDR3 sequences; less than 9.5% of them occurred a single time. About 9.4% of the sample belongs to the ten largest clones. Sequencing was carried out using PBMCs. The receptors come from a human donor in good health (CMV status not recorded). Some clones in this sample may be carry-over from other donors' samples.

This clonotype was detected many times. This rearrangement joins TRBV20-1 to TRBJ1-1; D not certain. The CDR3 is 15 amino acids. Trimming stripped 2 bases from V and 4 bases from J, with 17 bases between. Germline V gene sequence: CDR1 DFQATT, CDR2 SNEGSKA (reference sequence). The CDR3 protein is CSARTHLGLGTEAFF. CDR3 in DNA: TGCAGTGCTAGAACCCACTTGGGATTGGGCACTGAAGCTTTCTTT.

At least ten counts were recorded for this clonotype. The gene calls are TRBV20-1 and TRBJ2-3; D uncertain. Trimming removed 6 bases from V and 0 bases from J, with 16 bases in between. The CDR3 covers 15 residues. CDR1 is DFQATT, CDR2 SNEGSKA, per germline (reference sequence). In DNA, the CDR3 is TGCAGTGCCGTCCACCCATCAACTAGCACAGATACGCAGTATTTT. It encodes CSAVHPSTSTDTQYF.

The sample holds a few counts of this clonotype. The rearrangement links TRBV28 to TRBJ1-1, with D unresolved. V was clipped by 5 bases and J by 5 bases, with 9 bases between them. The germline gives CDR1 MDHEN, CDR2 SYDVKM. This CDR3 region has 12 residues. For the CDR3, the DNA is TGTGCCAGCAGTCCTCCTGGGACTGAAGCTTTCTTT. Translating it yields CASSPPGTEAFF.

This clonotype was picked up a small number of times. The rearrangement links TRBV29-1 to TRBJ2-7, with a possible D match to TRBD1 (5 bases). In germline, CDR1 is SQVTM, CDR2 ANQGSEA. CDR3 length equals 14 residues. V dropped 3 bases and J dropped 4 bases, with 16 bases sitting between them. CDR3: CSVEEQGRRYEQYF. CDR3 sequence (DNA): TGCAGCGTTGAGGAGCAGGGTAGAAGGTACGAGCAGTACTTC.

This clonotype came up many times. V gene TRBV20-1 combines with J gene TRBJ2-7; a weak D match, TRBD2 (5 bases). This CDR3 is built from 14 residues. V lost 2 bases and J 0 bases, leaving 11 bases between the germline ends. Germline CDR1 DFQATT, CDR2 SNEGSKA (reference sequence). DNA for the CDR3: TGCAGTGCTAGAAAGCCGGGGAGCTCCTACGAGCAGTACTTC. Protein: CSARKPGSSYEQYF.

J is TRBJ1-2 and V is TRBV18; D might be TRBD1 (5 bases). Germline values: CDR1 KGHSH, CDR2 LQKENI. The CDR3 spans 13 residues. Deletions cut 4 bases from V and 5 bases from J, with 11 bases between. CDR3: CASSRRQPYGYTF. The CDR3 region has the DNA TGTGCCAGCTCACGACGACAGCCGTATGGCTACACCTTC.

This clonotype was found a few times. The chain has TRBV29-1 and TRBJ2-3, with 8 bases fitting TRBD1. CDR3 size: 13 residues. J lost 4 bases, V lost 7 bases, and 7 bases had no gene match. Looked up from germline, CDR1 is SQVTM and CDR2 is ANQGSEA. The chain's CDR3 is CSAEVRGPDTQYF. CDR3 nucleotides: TGCAGCGCCGAGGTCAGGGGGCCAGATACGCAGTATTTT.

In its sample, this clonotype was seen many times. V is TRBV7-2 and J is TRBJ1-5; no reliable D call. V lost 2 bases to trimming and J lost 6 bases, with 8 bases between them. In germline, CDR1 is SGHTA, CDR2 FQGNSA. The CDR3 has 13 residues. The CDR3 coding sequence is TGTGCCAGCAGCTTACGGGGTTCTCAGCCCCAGCATTTT. Protein product: CASSLRGSQPQHF.

This clonotype was counted many times. This chain uses TRBV7-6 with TRBJ2-7; 7 bases map to TRBD2. Germline trimming cut 1 base from V and 4 bases from J; bases unmatched to any gene: 4. This CDR3 is built from 14 residues. Germline V gene sequence: CDR1 SGHVS, CDR2 FNYEAQ. CDR3 nucleotide sequence: TGTGCCAGCAGCTTAGGGACTAGTGCATACGAGCAGTACTTC. Amino acid sequence: CASSLGTSAYEQYF.

This clonotype was counted at least ten times. This chain connects TRBV5-1 to TRBJ1-1, with a weak D call TRBD1 (5 bases). The germline V gene encodes CDR1 SGHRS and CDR2 YFSETQ. V lost 7 bases and J lost 0, with 16 bases in between. The CDR3 contains 15 residues. DNA for the CDR3: TGCGCCAGCGGGGCCTCGGACATCATGAACACTGAAGCTTTCTTT. Amino acid sequence: CASGASDIMNTEAFF.

This clonotype was observed at least ten times. The CDR3 loop is CASSPGQYYGYTF. CDR3 nucleotides: TGTGCCAGCTCACCCGGACAGTACTATGGCTACACCTTC. This chain connects TRBV28 to TRBJ1-2, with TRBD1 as a possible D gene (6 bases). Trimming left V 8 bases short and J 3 bases short, with 13 bases between. The germline gives CDR1 MDHEN, CDR2 SYDVKM. The CDR3 sequence is 13 residues long.

The V gene is TRBV2, the J gene TRBJ1-1, with D uncertain. V was cut by 1 base and J by 7 bases, with 16 bases left in between. The germline V gene has CDR1 SNHLY and CDR2 FYNNEI. There are 15 residues in the CDR3. Here the CDR3 reads CASSEEFADEGEAFF. The DNA for the CDR3 is TGTGCCAGCAGTGAAGAATTTGCCGACGAGGGTGAAGCTTTCTTT.

This clonotype was detected many times. The chain couples TRBV12-3 or TRBV12-4 to TRBJ1-6, with TRBD1 matching 7 bases. The CDR3 loop spans 15 amino acids. V was clipped by 6 bases and J by 7 bases; unmatched bases: 9. The CDR3 DNA reads TGTGCCAGCAGCCCCAGGGGGTGGGGAAATTCACCCCTCCACTTT. It specifies CASSPRGWGNSPLHF.

The chain recombines TRBV5-1 with TRBJ1-1; maybe TRBD1 (6 bases). Trimming took 0 bases from V and 6 from J, leaving 12 bases between them. The CDR3 covers 14 residues. From germline, CDR1 is SGHRS and CDR2 YFSETQ. This CDR3 is CASSLGYRVPEAFF. The CDR3 region has the DNA TGCGCCAGCAGCTTGGGCTACAGGGTCCCTGAAGCTTTCTTT.

The table lists this clonotype with many counts. This rearrangement joins TRBV15 to TRBJ2-6, with TRBD1 matching over 11 bases. The CDR3 runs 16 residues. V lost 5 bases, J lost 3 bases, and 3 bases stayed unmatched. In germline, CDR1 is LNHNV, CDR2 YYDKDF (reference sequence). The CDR3 DNA follows: TGTGCCACCAGCGGGACAGGGGGGTATGGGGCCAACGTCCTGACTTTC. Its translation is CATSGTGGYGANVLTF.

This clonotype was detected many times. The rearrangement uses TRBV19 and TRBJ1-3; tentatively, D is TRBD1 (6 bases). The germline CDR1 and CDR2 sequences are LNHDA and SQIVND (reference sequence). Trimming removed 3 bases at V and 1 base at J, with 16 bases between. The CDR3 has 17 amino acids. The CDR3 sequence: CASSISAGALSGNTIYF. The CDR3, as DNA: TGTGCCAGTAGTATCTCGGCAGGGGCGTTATCTGGAAACACCATATATTTT.

This rearrangement joins TRBV20-1 to TRBJ2-2, with 9 bases lining up with TRBD1. The CDR3 is 16 amino acids. V trimming: 0 bases; J trimming: 7 bases; junction bases outside the gene matches: 9. Looked up from germline, CDR1 is DFQATT and CDR2 is SNEGSKA (reference sequence). The CDR3 loop is CSARDSRTGAGGELFF. The CDR3 bases are TGCAGTGCTAGAGATAGTAGGACAGGGGCTGGCGGGGAGCTGTTTTTT.

This clonotype appeared many times. V gene TRBV29-1 combines with J gene TRBJ1-4, with a tentative D call TRBD1 (6 bases). CDR1 is SQVTM and CDR2 is ANQGSEA in the germline V gene. The CDR3 has 13 amino acids. Trimming pared 5 bases from V and 8 bases from J, leaving 15 bases between. The CDR3 sequence is CSVSRGVGEKLFF. CDR3 DNA: TGCAGCGTTTCCAGGGGTGTAGGAGAAAAACTGTTTTTT.

This clonotype was seen repeatedly, ten times or more. CDR3 sequence (DNA): TGTGCCAGCAGCTTAAGGGGACAGGGGAACACCGGGGAGCTGTTTTTT. This sequence encodes CASSLRGQGNTGELFF. The rearrangement joins TRBV7-2 to TRBJ2-2; TRBD1 matches at 9 bases. The CDR3 loop spans 16 amino acids. The V and J ends lost 2 bases and 1 base, in that order; junction bases with no gene match: 2. Germline V gene data show CDR1 as SGHTA and CDR2 as FQGNSA.